Detailed here is one TCR beta chain. The data were obtained in a study of shared clonotypes between healthy human individuals. Profiling relied on immunoSEQ multiplex PCR, and the TCRdb table lists in-frame clones only, not all of them. The sample includes around 300,000 clones, around 90% of them seen just once. After removal of 1 base from V and 11 bases from J, the junction contained 13 bases not matched to a gene. CDR1 is GTSNPN, CDR2 SVGIG, per germline (reference sequence). This CDR3 spans 14 amino acids. Input material: memory CD8+ T cells sorted from blood. Subset indicated: CD45RO+ cells pooled with CCR7-negative TemRA cells. J is TRBJ1-1 and V is TRBV30, with 7 bases fitting TRBD1. This TCR was sampled from a man between 18 and 29 years old in good health. The CDR3 spells CAWSAGQSGGGAFF. In nucleotides, the CDR3 is TGTGCCTGGAGTGCGGGACAGTCTGGCGGGGGTGCTTTCTTT.